The next 12 T cell receptor beta chains were all read from a single sample in a study of regulatory T cells in long-lasting Graves disease. TCR beta libraries were built with iRepertoire HTBI primers and Arm-PCR of CDR3 regions. TCRdb reprocessed the multiplex PCR reads via MiXCR and lists one record per CDR3 protein. The table includes more than 350,000 distinct CDR3 sequences, roughly a fifth detected once. Time point in this sample: persistent/refractory GD, antithyroid drugs over 5 years with positive TRAb. PBMCs provided the RNA from which the TCR library was made. Specimen: peripheral blood mononuclear cells (PBMCs), collected when the disease was refractory, from a patient treated with antithyroid drugs. The source is a female donor with Graves disease.

This clonotype was observed a few times. The rearrangement uses TRBV11-2 and TRBJ2-3; 8 nucleotides line up with TRBD1. CDR3 length equals 15 residues. The ends lost 5 bases at V and 2 bases at J; junction bases unmatched: 6. Germline V gives CDR1 SGHAT, CDR2 FQNNGV. CDR3 nucleotide sequence: TGTGCCAGCAGCCCCGGGACAGGTAACACAGATACGCAGTATTTT. Its protein product is CASSPGTGNTDTQYF.

The sample holds a few counts of this clonotype. V and J are TRBV7-9 and TRBJ1-2, with TRBD1 matching 8 bases. There are 15 residues in the CDR3. Germline V lookup: CDR1 SEHNR, CDR2 FQNEAQ (reference sequence). With 5 bases clipped from V and 5 bases from J, the junction kept 10 bases outside the gene matches. CDR3 coding DNA: TGTGCCAGCAGCACGAGTCAGGGGGCCCGGTATGGCTACACCTTC. Translated, it gives CASSTSQGARYGYTF. Supplemented by reference TRBV7-9 and TRBJ1-2, the full variable domain reads DTGVSQNPRHKITKRGQNVTFRCDPISEHNRLYWYRQTLGQGPEFLTYFQNEAQLEKSRLLSDRFSAERPKGSFSTLEIQRTEQGDSAMYLCASSTSQGARYGYTFGSGTRLTVV.

The chain has TRBV19 and TRBJ2-7; unclear D gene. Trimming took off 4 bases at V and 1 base at J, with 11 bases between the two ends. From germline, CDR1 is LNHDA and CDR2 SQIVND (reference sequence). The CDR3 has 14 residues. The CDR3 loop is CASSTNGPSYEQYF. CDR3 bases: TGTGCCAGTAGTACAAACGGGCCATCCTACGAGCAGTACTTC.

This clonotype showed up many times. The chain recombines TRBV13 with TRBJ2-5; 9 nucleotides line up with TRBD1. The germline V gene encodes CDR1 PRHDT and CDR2 FYEKMQ (reference sequence). Trimming took 4 bases from V and 7 from J; bases not matched to a gene: 13. CDR3 length equals 16 residues. The CDR3 loop is CASSSSTGGLFGTQYF. CDR3 coding DNA: TGTGCCAGCAGCTCTTCCACAGGGGGCCTGTTTGGGACCCAGTACTTC. Using reference TRBV13 and TRBJ2-5 for the parts outside the CDR3, the full variable domain is AAGVIQSPRHLIKEKRETATLKCYPIPRHDTVYWYQQGPGQDPQFLISFYEKMQSDKGSIPDRFSAQQFSDYHSELNMSSLELGDSALYFCASSSSTGGLFGTQYFGPGTRLLVL.

Concerning this clonotype itself: A much larger clone sits a single nucleotide away, making a read error possible. The chain combines TRBV6-2 or TRBV6-3 with TRBJ1-1, with D possibly TRBD1 on 5 matching bases. CDR3 length: 14 amino acids. CDR1 and CDR2 from the germline V gene are MNHEY and SVGEGT. V was shortened by 5 bases and J by 0 bases, with 10 bases between the two germline ends. CDR3 DNA sequence: TGTGCCAGCAGTGGAGTCAGGGTGAACACTGAAGCTTTCTTT. Amino acid sequence: CASSGVRVNTEAFF.

There are many counts of this clonotype. This chain links TRBV6-1 with TRBJ2-7, with TRBD2 matching 8 bases. Germline assignment: CDR1 MNHNS and CDR2 SASEGT. V lost 6 bases to trimming and J lost 5 bases; unmatched junction nucleotides: 12. This CDR3 region has 15 residues. The DNA for the CDR3 is TGTGCCAGCAGCTCCGGGGGGGGAGGGAAGAACGAGCAGTACTTC. Protein sequence: CASSSGGGGKNEQYF.

In this sample, this clonotype turned up many times. The chain uses TRBV2 and TRBJ1-3; TRBD1 is a possible D gene (5 bases). This CDR3 comprises 14 residues. Germline V gene data show CDR1 as SNHLY and CDR2 as FYNNEI. Trimming removed 1 base from V and 3 bases from J, with 7 bases in between. The CDR3 reads CASSEEGLGNTIYF. CDR3 nucleotide sequence: TGTGCCAGCAGTGAAGAGGGGCTTGGAAACACCATATATTTT.

This clonotype appeared a few times. V is TRBV5-6 and J is TRBJ2-5, with D possibly matching TRBD1 (5 bases). The germline CDR1 and CDR2 sequences are SGHDT and YYEEEE. This CDR3 contains 15 residues. Trimming stripped 0 bases from V and 9 bases from J, with 18 bases between. CDR3 residues: CASSLGGSPLRAQYF. CDR3 in DNA: TGTGCCAGCAGCTTGGGGGGCAGCCCCCTCAGGGCCCAGTACTTC.

Ten or more counts support this clonotype. Compared with germline, one end of the junction differs, possibly owing to a read error. The V and J genes are TRBV20-1 and TRBJ2-5; 7 bases align to TRBD2. Germline V gives CDR1 DFQATT, CDR2 SNEGSKA (reference sequence). The CDR3 spans 15 residues. For the CDR3, the DNA is TGCAGTGCTGGAGACTTCGGGGGGAACCAAGAGACCCAGTACTTC. The encoded protein is CSAGDFGGNQETQYF.

The genes are TRBV20-1 and TRBJ2-2; D is possibly TRBD2 (6 bases). The length of the CDR3 is 16 residues. The germline gives CDR1 DFQATT, CDR2 SNEGSKA (reference sequence). The germline V and J ends were trimmed by 3 bases and 6 bases, with 20 bases remaining between them. This chain's CDR3 is CSARHRLLGGPGELFF. CDR3 DNA sequence: TGCAGTGCTAGGCATCGCTTATTGGGAGGTCCCGGGGAGCTGTTTTTT.

This clonotype came up many times. The chain combines TRBV28 with TRBJ2-5; tentatively, D is TRBD2 (5 bases). Trimming pared 3 bases from V and 5 bases from J, leaving 10 bases between. The CDR3 is 13 amino acids. Germline V gene sequence: CDR1 MDHEN, CDR2 SYDVKM. The CDR3 coding sequence is TGTGCCAGCAGTTTGAGGGCCCCGGAGACCCAGTACTTC. This sequence encodes CASSLRAPETQYF.

In its sample, this clonotype was seen a few times. The V and J genes are TRBV7-2 and TRBJ1-2; D is undetermined. The V gene's germline CDR1 is SGHTA and CDR2 FQGNSA. The length of the CDR3 is 14 residues. The V end lost 2 bases, the J end lost 8 bases, and 15 bases lay between the germline ends. The CDR3 region has the DNA TGTGCCAGCAGCTTATCCGGACCCACTGGGGGCTACACCTTC. It specifies CASSLSGPTGGYTF. The full variable domain, its missing parts supplied by reference TRBV7-2 and TRBJ1-2, is GAGVSQSPSNKVTEKGKDVELRCDPISGHTALYWYRQSLGQGLEFLIYFQGNSAPDKSGLPSDRFSAERTGGSVSTLTIQRTQQEDSAVYLCASSLSGPTGGYTFGSGTRLTVV.